These 21 T cell receptor beta chains share one sample of origin, sequenced in a study of blood T cells in healthy people across ages. A J-beta primer mix and a sample-barcoded 5' primer were used in a second PCR of roughly 7 to 12 cycles. TCRdb re-analysed the 5' RACE reads in MiXCR, keeping a single row per CDR3 protein. The sample comprises 540,000 or so distinct CDR3 sequences, approximately 30% of which are singletons, and under 20% rests with the top ten. Sequencing used blood. These TCRs come from an older woman in good health.

The sample holds a few counts of this clonotype. In nucleotides, the CDR3 is TGCGCCAGCAGCTTGGCGGGACTAGCGACCTACAATGAGCAGTTCTTC. It is translated as CASSLAGLATYNEQFF. This chain joins TRBV5-1 and TRBJ2-1, with TRBD2 identical over 10 bases. This CDR3 is built from 16 residues. J lost 2 bases, V lost 0 bases, and 2 bases had no gene match. CDR1 is SGHRS and CDR2 is YFSETQ in the germline V gene.

The chain recombines TRBV10-3 with TRBJ2-7; TRBD2 matches 9 bases. Trimming took 6 bases from V and 4 from J; bases not matched to a gene: 4. This CDR3 is 13 amino acids long. CDR1 and CDR2 (germline): ENHRY, SYGVKD. CDR3 nucleotides: TGTGCCATCAGCCTGCGGGAGGGTTACGAGCAGTACTTC. Its translation is CAISLREGYEQYF.

The rearrangement links TRBV5-1 to TRBJ1-1, with D perhaps TRBD1 (6 bases). V was shortened by 3 bases and J by 5 bases, with 11 bases between the two germline ends. Germline CDR1 and CDR2: SGHRS and YFSETQ. The CDR3 is made up of 13 amino acids. The CDR3 protein is CASSWSQGTEAFF. In DNA form, the CDR3 reads TGCGCCAGCAGCTGGTCACAGGGAACTGAAGCTTTCTTT.

The chain has TRBV15 and TRBJ2-4; D is perhaps TRBD1 (5 bases). V was cut by 3 bases and J by 4 bases, with 10 bases left in between. The CDR3 is 14 residues long. Germline V gene data show CDR1 as LNHNV and CDR2 as YYDKDF (reference sequence). This CDR3 is CATSRDKPKNIQYF. CDR3 DNA sequence: TGTGCCACCAGCAGGGACAAACCAAAAAACATTCAGTACTTC.

This clonotype was seen more than once but under ten times. The genes are TRBV6-2 or TRBV6-3 and TRBJ2-3; weak D call: TRBD2 (5 bases). This CDR3 is 13 amino acids long. Trimming took off 4 bases at V and 4 bases at J, with 9 bases between the two ends. Germline V lookup: CDR1 MNHEY, CDR2 SVGEGT. CDR3: CASSSGNADTQYF. Here the CDR3 DNA reads TGTGCCAGCAGTTCGGGGAATGCAGATACGCAGTATTTT.

This clonotype occurred a few times. The rearrangement joins TRBV5-1 to TRBJ1-1; D possibly corresponds to TRBD1 (6 bases). The germline CDR1 and CDR2 sequences are SGHRS and YFSETQ. V was pared by 4 bases and J by 12 bases, with 19 bases between. This CDR3 comprises 13 residues. CDR3 region: CASSRTISGDPFF. As DNA, the CDR3 is TGCGCCAGCAGCCGCACGATTTCAGGGGACCCTTTCTTT.

This clonotype was detected a few times. The chain joins TRBV29-1 to TRBJ1-2, with D maybe TRBD1 (6 bases). CDR3 length equals 15 residues. Germline CDR1 SQVTM, CDR2 ANQGSEA. The V end lost 4 bases, the J end lost 8 bases, and 23 bases lay between the germline ends. CDR3 residues: CSVGAGAILGGGYTF. CDR3 DNA sequence: TGCAGCGTTGGGGCAGGGGCAATCCTAGGAGGGGGCTACACCTTC.

This clonotype has only a few counts. V usage is TRBV4-2 and J usage is TRBJ2-2; TRBD2 aligns across 7 bases. Trimming removed 7 bases from V and 0 bases from J; junction bases left unmatched: 8. The germline CDR1 and CDR2 sequences are LGHNA and YNFKEQ. This CDR3 is built from 16 residues. The CDR3 reads CASTMGGGTNTGELFF. In DNA, the CDR3 is TGTGCCAGCACTATGGGGGGGGGGACGAACACCGGGGAGCTGTTTTTT.

Comment on this clonotype: A read error may be the cause here, since a much bigger clone is one base away. The genes are TRBV7-2 and TRBJ2-7; maybe TRBD2 (6 bases). Germline V gene lookup returns CDR1 SGHTA and CDR2 FQGNSA. The CDR3 runs 12 residues. The CDR3 region is CASSLPGREQCF. For the CDR3, the DNA is TGTGCCAGCAGCTTACCGGGTCGGGAGCAGTGCTTC.

The rearrangement uses TRBV5-5 and TRBJ2-5; 7 bases are a match to TRBD1. Germline loops: CDR1 SGHKS, CDR2 YYEKEE (reference sequence). This CDR3 region has 16 residues. V lost 2 bases, J lost 2 bases, and 9 bases stayed unmatched. The CDR3 bases are TGTGCCAGCAGCTTTGTCAGGTCAGGGGGTCAAGAGACCCAGTACTTC. Translation: CASSFVRSGGQETQYF.

This clonotype was counted a few times. The chain employs TRBV4-1 and TRBJ1-1; D is possibly TRBD1 (6 bases). CDR3 length: 16 residues. The ends were cut back, 8 bases at V and 0 bases at J, with 19 bases in the middle. The germline V gene encodes CDR1 MGHRA and CDR2 YSYEKL. The CDR3 region is CASSTYDRYMNTEAFF. In DNA, the CDR3 is TGCGCCAGCTCAACGTACGACAGGTACATGAACACTGAAGCTTTCTTT.

This chain links TRBV9 with TRBJ1-6; D is perhaps TRBD1 (6 bases). This CDR3 is 14 amino acids long. V was pared by 3 bases and J by 7 bases, with 11 bases between. CDR1 SGDLS and CDR2 YYNGEE come from the germline V gene. The CDR3 reads CASSATGTNSPLHF. DNA for the CDR3: TGTGCCAGCAGCGCCACAGGGACCAATTCACCCCTCCACTTT.

The V gene is TRBV4-2, the J gene TRBJ2-4, with D unresolved. V lost 0 bases to trimming and J lost 0 bases, with 6 bases between them. This CDR3 is 15 amino acids long. CDR1 is LGHNA and CDR2 is YNFKEQ in the germline V gene. CDR3 region: CASSQDTLAKNIQYF. The CDR3, as DNA: TGTGCCAGCAGCCAAGACACCTTAGCCAAAAACATTCAGTACTTC.

V is TRBV4-1 and J is TRBJ1-2; 7 positions match TRBD1. This CDR3 has 15 amino acids. The germline CDR1 and CDR2 sequences are MGHRA and YSYEKL. With V trimmed by 3 bases and J by 3 bases, 7 bases remained unmatched. The CDR3 region is CASSHAGTVYYGYTF. In DNA, the CDR3 is TGCGCCAGCAGCCATGCCGGGACAGTTTACTATGGCTACACCTTC.

This CDR3 is CASSGRSGGYNEQFF. The CDR3 bases are TGTGCCAGCAGCGGGAGGTCAGGGGGCTACAATGAGCAGTTCTTC. V usage is TRBV5-6 and J usage is TRBJ2-1; maybe TRBD1 (7 bases). The V end was cut by 4 bases, the J end by 3 bases, with 14 bases between. Germline V lookup: CDR1 SGHDT, CDR2 YYEEEE. The CDR3 is made up of 15 amino acids.

The chain combines TRBV9 with TRBJ2-2; TRBD2 is a possible D gene (5 bases). Trimming took 4 bases from V and 3 from J, leaving 16 bases between them. This CDR3 region has 16 residues. CDR1 and CDR2 (germline): SGDLS, YYNGEE. CDR3 nucleotides: TGTGCCAGCAGCCTCCGTGCAGCGGAAGACACCGGGGAGCTGTTTTTT. Its translation: CASSLRAAEDTGELFF.

The gene calls are TRBV12-3 or TRBV12-4 and TRBJ2-5; TRBD2 might be the D (5 bases). There are 12 residues in the CDR3. Deletions cut 8 bases from V and 7 bases from J, with 14 bases between. CDR3: CASRRGYGTQYF. CDR3 in DNA: TGTGCCAGCCGGAGAGGGTACGGGACCCAGTACTTC.

The chain is built from TRBV7-3 and TRBJ2-5; D is perhaps TRBD2 (6 bases). Trimming shortened V by 5 bases and J by 1 base, and 14 bases separated the two germline ends. The CDR3 contains 15 residues. Germline CDR1 reads SGHTA; CDR2 reads FQGTGA. The CDR3 DNA sequence: TGTGCCAGCAGCGCTACTAGCTTTAGCCAAGAGACCCAGTACTTC. This encodes CASSATSFSQETQYF. Using reference TRBV7-3 and TRBJ2-5 for the parts outside the CDR3, the full variable domain is GAGVSQTPSNKVTEKGKYVELRCDPISGHTALYWYRQSLGQGPEFLIYFQGTGAADDSGLPNDRFFAVRPEGSVSTLKIQRTERGDSAVYLCASSATSFSQETQYFGPGTRLLVL.

This clonotype occurred a few times. The chain employs TRBV7-9 and TRBJ2-3; the match to TRBD2 covers 11 bases. Germline V CDR1 and CDR2: SEHNR, FQNEAQ (reference sequence). This CDR3 has 16 residues. Trimming took 6 bases from V and 4 from J; bases not matched to a gene: 9. CDR3 sequence reads: CASRANSGGASDTQYF. The CDR3 DNA follows: TGTGCCAGCAGAGCTAATAGCGGGGGGGCATCAGATACGCAGTATTTT.

This chain links TRBV4-3 with TRBJ1-5; no firm D call. V lost 0 bases and J lost 2, with 5 bases in between. Germline values: CDR1 LGHNA, CDR2 YSLEER. The CDR3 runs to 14 residues. In DNA form, the CDR3 reads TGCGCCAGCAGCCAAGATATTGGCAATCAGCCCCAGCATTTT. This translates into CASSQDIGNQPQHF.

This clonotype was recorded many times. The chain employs TRBV7-2 and TRBJ1-2; possible D gene TRBD1, 5 bases. CDR3 length equals 14 residues. Trimming removed 8 bases at V and 7 bases at J, with 20 bases between. In germline, CDR1 is SGHTA, CDR2 FQGNSA. For the CDR3, the DNA is TGTGCCAGCCGATTCCAGGGTGGGATTCCTGGCTACACCTTC. Translation gives CASRFQGGIPGYTF.